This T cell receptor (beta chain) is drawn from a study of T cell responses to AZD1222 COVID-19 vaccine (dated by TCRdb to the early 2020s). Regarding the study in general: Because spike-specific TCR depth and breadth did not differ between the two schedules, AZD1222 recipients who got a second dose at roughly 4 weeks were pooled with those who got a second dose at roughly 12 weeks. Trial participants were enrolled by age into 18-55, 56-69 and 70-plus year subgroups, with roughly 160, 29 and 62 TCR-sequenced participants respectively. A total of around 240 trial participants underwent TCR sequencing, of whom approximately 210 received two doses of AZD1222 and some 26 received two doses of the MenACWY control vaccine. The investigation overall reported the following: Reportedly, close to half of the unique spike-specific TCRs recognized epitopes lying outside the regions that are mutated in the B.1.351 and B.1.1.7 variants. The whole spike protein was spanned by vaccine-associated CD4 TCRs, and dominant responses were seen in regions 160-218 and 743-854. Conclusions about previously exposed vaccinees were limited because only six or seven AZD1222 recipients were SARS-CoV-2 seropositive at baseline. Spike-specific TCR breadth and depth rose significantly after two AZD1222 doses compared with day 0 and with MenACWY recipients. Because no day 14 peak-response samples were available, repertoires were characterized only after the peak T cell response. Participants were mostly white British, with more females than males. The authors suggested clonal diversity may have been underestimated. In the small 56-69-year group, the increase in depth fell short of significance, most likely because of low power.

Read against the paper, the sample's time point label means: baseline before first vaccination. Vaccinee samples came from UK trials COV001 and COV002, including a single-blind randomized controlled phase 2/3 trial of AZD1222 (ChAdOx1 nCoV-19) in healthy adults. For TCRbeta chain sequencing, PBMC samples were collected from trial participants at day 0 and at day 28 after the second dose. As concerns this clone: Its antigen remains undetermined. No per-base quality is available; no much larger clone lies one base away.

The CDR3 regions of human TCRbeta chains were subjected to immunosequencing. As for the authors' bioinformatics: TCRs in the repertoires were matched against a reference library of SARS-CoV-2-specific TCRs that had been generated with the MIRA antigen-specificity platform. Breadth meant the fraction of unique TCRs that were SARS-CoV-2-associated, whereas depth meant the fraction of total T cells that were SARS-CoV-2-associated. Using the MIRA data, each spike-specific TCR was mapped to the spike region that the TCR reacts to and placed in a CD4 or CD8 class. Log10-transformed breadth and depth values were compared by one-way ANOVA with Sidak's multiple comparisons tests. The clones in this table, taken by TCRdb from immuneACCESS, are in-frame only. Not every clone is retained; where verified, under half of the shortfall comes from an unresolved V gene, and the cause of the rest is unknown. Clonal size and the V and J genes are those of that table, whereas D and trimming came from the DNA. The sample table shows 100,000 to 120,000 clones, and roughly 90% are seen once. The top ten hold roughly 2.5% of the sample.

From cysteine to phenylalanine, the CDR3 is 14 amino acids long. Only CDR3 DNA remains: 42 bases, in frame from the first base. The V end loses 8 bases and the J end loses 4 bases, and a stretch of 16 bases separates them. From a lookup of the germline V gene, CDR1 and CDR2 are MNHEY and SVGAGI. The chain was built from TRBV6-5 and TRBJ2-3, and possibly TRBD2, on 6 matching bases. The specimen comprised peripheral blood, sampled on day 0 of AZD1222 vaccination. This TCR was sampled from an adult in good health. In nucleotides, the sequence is TGTGCCAGCGGAGGGCGTTGGGGTGCAGATACGCAGTATTTT. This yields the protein CASGGRWGADTQYF.